The 27 T cell receptor beta chains given below trace back to one sample, sequenced in a study of Graves' ophthalmopathy and Graves' hyperthyroidism (dated by TCRdb to about 2018). Reads for this sample came from an Illumina HiSeq 2000. For repertoire sequencing, the TCR beta CDR3 regions were amplified from RNA transcripts. A first-round RT-PCR used HTBI primers with the Qiagen OneStep RT-PCR kit, followed by a second-round multiplex PCR, size selection and purification. TCRdb ran its own pipeline on the public reads, namely fastp trimming at Q25 and MiXCR clone calling, and kept in-frame beta chains. Every distinct CDR3 protein forms one entry, paired with its most common genes and DNA. Here the sample has around 1.1 million distinct CDR3 sequences; about 40% occur a single time. The ten largest clones take up roughly 10% of the sample. The sequencing input was peripheral blood or thyroid tissue (not recorded which). These receptors were collected from an adult man with Graves' hyperthyroidism.

This clonotype came up a few times. A much larger clone differs from this one at a single base, so this may be a read error. The genes are TRBV9 and TRBJ1-5, with D perhaps TRBD1 (5 bases). The CDR3 covers 17 residues. Looked up from germline, CDR1 is SGDLS and CDR2 is YYNGEE. The CDR3 protein is CASSVPMRDSVNQPRHF. In DNA, the CDR3 is TGTGCCAGCAGCGTCCCCATGAGAGACAGCGTCAATCAGCCCCGGCATTTT.

DNA for the CDR3: TGCAGTGCTAGAGGGGTCAGAACGGATGAAAAACTGTTTTTT. It is translated as CSARGVRTDEKLFF. This rearrangement joins TRBV20-1 to TRBJ1-4; D is ambiguous. The germline V and J ends were trimmed by 1 base and 6 bases, with 12 bases remaining between them. Germline-derived CDR1 and CDR2 are DFQATT and SNEGSKA (reference sequence). The CDR3 contains 14 residues.

The chain combines TRBV7-2 with TRBJ1-1, with D possibly TRBD1 on 6 matching bases. The V gene's germline CDR1 is SGHTA and CDR2 FQGNSA. Between the trimmed V and J ends, which lost 7 bases and 10 bases, there was a span of 13 bases. CDR3 length: 11 residues. The CDR3 DNA follows: TGTGCCAGCATCCCAGGGGATGGAGCTTTCTTT. It codes for CASIPGDGAFF.

This clonotype was seen only a few times. This chain joins TRBV20-1 and TRBJ1-1; 7 nucleotides agree with TRBD1. The CDR3 has 18 amino acids. The junction had 15 bases not matched to a gene; V was cut back by 2 bases and J by 0 bases. Germline V CDR1 and CDR2: DFQATT, SNEGSKA (reference sequence). The CDR3 DNA reads TGCAGTGCTAGATCCGGGACAGAGAAACTGGGTATGAACACTGAAGCTTTCTTT. Encoded protein: CSARSGTEKLGMNTEAFF.

This clonotype was counted at least ten times. The CDR3 bases are TGCGCCAGCACAACAGGGGGCAGTTACGAGCAGTACTTC. Amino acid sequence: CASTTGGSYEQYF. The rearrangement uses TRBV10-2 and TRBJ2-7, with TRBD1 identical over 9 bases. CDR3 size: 13 residues. V trimming: 7 bases; J trimming: 4 bases; junction bases outside the gene matches: 5. CDR1 WSHSY and CDR2 SAAADI come from the germline V gene.

The chain carries TRBV5-5 and TRBJ1-1, with D unresolved. The CDR3 loop spans 13 amino acids. Germline CDR1 and CDR2: SGHKS and YYEKEE (reference sequence). Trimming stripped 5 bases from V and 0 bases from J, with 8 bases between. As DNA, the CDR3 is TGTGCCAGCAGTCCGATTATGAACACTGAAGCTTTCTTT. This translates into CASSPIMNTEAFF.

This chain's CDR3 is CASTGTGGKQPQHF. The CDR3 DNA reads as TGTGCCAGCACCGGGACAGGGGGTAAACAGCCCCAGCATTTT. The chain uses TRBV19 and TRBJ1-5; the match to TRBD1 covers 11 bases. Germline-derived CDR1 and CDR2 are LNHDA and SQIVND (reference sequence). This CDR3 comprises 14 residues. V shed 9 bases and J 7 bases; nucleotides not matched to a gene: 8.

This clonotype was observed once. Likely a read error: the CDR3 ends without its conserved phenylalanine or tryptophan. V is TRBV11-1 and J is TRBJ2-5, with D possibly being TRBD1 (6 bases). Germline CDR1 SGHAT, CDR2 FQDESV (reference sequence). V was trimmed by 6 bases and J by 0 bases, leaving 11 bases between them. The CDR3 totals 14 residues. CDR3 residues: CASSRGQYQETQYA. DNA for the CDR3: TGTGCCAGCAGTCGCGGACAGTACCAAGAGACCCAGTACGCC.

This clonotype has at least ten counts. J is TRBJ2-7 and V is TRBV5-1, with 8 bases fitting TRBD1. The CDR3 covers 15 residues. CDR1 SGHRS and CDR2 YFSETQ come from the germline V gene. V gave up 0 bases and J gave up 5 bases; unmatched junction bases: 7. CDR3 bases: TGCGCCAGCAGCTTGGGTGGACAGGGTTTCCACGAGCAGTACTTC. Protein product: CASSLGGQGFHEQYF.

The chain has TRBV29-1 and TRBJ1-2, with 8 nucleotides matching TRBD1. The CDR3 contains 13 residues. The V gene's germline CDR1 is SQVTM and CDR2 ANQGSEA. Germline trimming cut 3 bases from V and 8 bases from J; bases unmatched to any gene: 8. The CDR3: CSVDTGGSSGYTF. Here the CDR3 DNA reads TGCAGCGTTGACACAGGGGGGTCTTCCGGCTACACCTTC.

This clonotype occurred many times. The V gene is TRBV6-5, the J gene TRBJ1-5, with D perhaps TRBD1 (5 bases). CDR3 length equals 14 residues. The ends were cut back, 4 bases at V and 5 bases at J, with 12 bases in the middle. Germline lookup yields CDR1 MNHEY and CDR2 SVGAGI. For the CDR3, the DNA is TGTGCCAGCAGTTCCTCCTCGGGGCATCAGCCCCAGCATTTT. This sequence encodes CASSSSSGHQPQHF.

V gene TRBV11-2 combines with J gene TRBJ1-4; D gene uncertain. The CDR3 contains 15 residues. Trimming stripped 5 bases from V and 5 bases from J, with 15 bases between. Germline V lookup: CDR1 SGHAT, CDR2 FQNNGV. The CDR3 loop is CASSPVHGLNEKLFF. The CDR3 bases are TGTGCCAGCAGCCCCGTTCACGGTTTAAATGAAAAACTGTTTTTT. Supplemented by reference TRBV11-2 and TRBJ1-4, the full variable domain reads EAGVAQSPRYKIIEKRQSVAFWCNPISGHATLYWYQQILGQGPKLLIQFQNNGVVDDSQLPKDRFSAERLKGVDSTLKIQPAKLEDSAVYLCASSPVHGLNEKLFFGSGTQLSVL.

The chain joins TRBV10-3 to TRBJ2-7; 9 bases fit TRBD1. J lost 4 bases, V lost 3 bases, and 7 bases had no gene match. The CDR3 consists of 15 residues. Germline CDR1 and CDR2: ENHRY and SYGVKD. Written as DNA, the CDR3 is TGTGCCATCAGTGACCCCACAGGGGGCCTGTACGAGCAGTACTTC. Residues: CAISDPTGGLYEQYF.

V and J are TRBV24-1 and TRBJ1-5; TRBD1 matches 7 bases. This CDR3 is 14 amino acids long. The germline V gene encodes CDR1 KGHDR and CDR2 SFDVKD. The V segment lost 12 bases and the J segment 4 bases; nucleotides outside the gene matches: 11. This CDR3 is CAPQTGNLNQPQHF. In nucleotides, the CDR3 is TGTGCCCCCCAGACAGGGAACCTGAATCAGCCCCAGCATTTT.

The rearrangement links TRBV9 to TRBJ2-7; D perhaps matches TRBD2 (7 bases). Trimming removed 0 bases at V and 0 bases at J, with 19 bases between. The germline V gene encodes CDR1 SGDLS and CDR2 YYNGEE. This CDR3 contains 18 residues. CDR3 residues: CASSVVGGGPSSSYEQYF. CDR3 in DNA: TGTGCCAGCAGCGTAGTTGGGGGGGGCCCTTCTAGCTCCTACGAGCAGTACTTC.

This clonotype has more than one count but fewer than ten. This chain uses TRBV12-3 or TRBV12-4 with TRBJ2-5; TRBD1 aligns across 7 bases. With 6 bases clipped from V and 4 bases from J, the junction kept 14 bases outside the gene matches. This CDR3 has 16 amino acids. The CDR3 nucleotides are TGTGCCAGCAGCAAAAACCGAGGGGGCGGAGGAGAGACCCAGTACTTC. Protein: CASSKNRGGGGETQYF.

This clonotype was detected ten times or more. This may arise from a read error, as a much more abundant clone is one base away. The rearrangement joins TRBV6-5 to TRBJ1-3, with no clear D. V was trimmed by 4 bases and J by 0 bases, leaving 4 bases between them. The germline gives CDR1 MNHEY, CDR2 SVGAGI. This CDR3 contains 13 residues. In DNA, the CDR3 is TGTGCCAGCAGTTCCCCCTCTGGAAACACCATATATTTT. This gives the protein CASSSPSGNTIYF.

This clonotype appeared a few times. The V and J genes are TRBV4-3 and TRBJ2-7; 7 nucleotides align to TRBD1. CDR1 LGHNA and CDR2 YSLEER come from the germline V gene. After removal of 4 bases from V and 4 bases from J, the junction contained 10 bases not matched to a gene. The length of the CDR3 is 15 residues. CDR3 bases: TGCGCCAGCAGCCCCGGGGCCGGGACAGAATACGAGCAGTACTTC. Translating gives CASSPGAGTEYEQYF.

This clonotype was counted ten times or more. The chain is built from TRBV5-5 and TRBJ2-5; D possibly corresponds to TRBD1 (7 bases). V gave up 0 bases and J gave up 2 bases, with 17 bases separating them. The CDR3 is 17 residues long. Looked up from germline, CDR1 is SGHKS and CDR2 is YYEKEE (reference sequence). The chain's CDR3 is CASSLAAGGGKQETQYF. The CDR3 coding sequence is TGTGCCAGCAGCTTGGCGGCAGGGGGAGGAAAACAAGAGACCCAGTACTTC.

This clonotype was found many times. The J gene is TRBJ1-5, the V gene TRBV6-5; D remains ambiguous. The CDR3 loop spans 9 amino acids. Between the trimmed V and J ends, which lost 8 bases and 7 bases, there was a span of 3 bases. Germline V gene lookup returns CDR1 MNHEY and CDR2 SVGAGI. The CDR3 region is CASGQPQHF. Here the CDR3 DNA reads TGTGCCAGCGGCCAGCCCCAGCATTTT.

The V gene is TRBV6-5, the J gene TRBJ1-2; weak D call: TRBD1 (5 bases). V lost 2 bases to trimming and J lost 4 bases, with 17 bases between them. Germline V CDR1 and CDR2: MNHEY, SVGAGI. The CDR3 has 16 amino acids. The CDR3 DNA reads as TGTGCCAGCAGTTACGATCCGGGAGGGACGCCCTATGGCTACACCTTC. Translation gives CASSYDPGGTPYGYTF.

The V gene is TRBV2, the J gene TRBJ1-1; no clear D gene. Between the trimmed V and J ends, which lost 5 bases and 5 bases, there was a span of 15 bases. The CDR3 is made up of 14 amino acids. Germline CDR1 SNHLY, CDR2 FYNNEI. The CDR3 spells CASSSPGRLTEAFF. As DNA, the CDR3 is TGTGCCAGCAGTTCTCCAGGACGATTGACTGAAGCTTTCTTT.

The J gene is TRBJ1-6, the V gene TRBV12-3 or TRBV12-4, with D possibly being TRBD1 (6 bases). This CDR3 spans 14 amino acids. V was cut by 2 bases and J by 5 bases, with 7 bases left in between. CDR3 bases: TGTGCCAGCAGTTTATGGACAGATAATTCACCCCTCCACTTT. This encodes CASSLWTDNSPLHF.

The rearrangement uses TRBV29-1 and TRBJ2-3; D possibly uses TRBD1 or TRBD2 (6 bases each). The V end lost 4 bases, the J end lost 0 bases, and 20 bases lay between the germline ends. The germline V gene encodes CDR1 SQVTM and CDR2 ANQGSEA. The CDR3 totals 17 residues. The CDR3 bases are TGCAGCGTTGCCCGGGGGCCTCAATTTTCTAGCACAGATACGCAGTATTTT. Its translation: CSVARGPQFSSTDTQYF.

The chain joins TRBV7-2 to TRBJ1-3, with D possibly TRBD1 on 6 matching bases. The V end lost 5 bases, the J end lost 4 bases, and 12 bases lay between the germline ends. From germline, CDR1 is SGHTA and CDR2 FQGNSA. The CDR3 loop spans 14 amino acids. DNA of the CDR3: TGTGCCAGCAGCGGCACCGGGACAGGAAACACCATATATTTT. This gives the protein CASSGTGTGNTIYF.

V usage is TRBV6-2 or TRBV6-3 and J usage is TRBJ2-7; D call uncertain. This CDR3 has 14 residues. The germline V and J ends were trimmed by 0 bases and 3 bases, with 9 bases remaining between them. Germline CDR1 is MNHEY and CDR2 is SVGEGT. In DNA form, the CDR3 reads TGTGCCAGCAGTTACTCGACGGTTGGCTACGAGCAGTACTTC. As protein: CASSYSTVGYEQYF.

The chain uses TRBV19 and TRBJ1-1, with D uncertain. V lost 0 bases, J lost 2 bases, and 7 bases lay in between. The CDR3 is 14 amino acids. Per the germline V gene, CDR1 is LNHDA and CDR2 is SQIVND (reference sequence). The CDR3 bases are TGTGCCAGTAGTATAGAGTTATCAAACACTGAAGCTTTCTTT. Translating gives CASSIELSNTEAFF.